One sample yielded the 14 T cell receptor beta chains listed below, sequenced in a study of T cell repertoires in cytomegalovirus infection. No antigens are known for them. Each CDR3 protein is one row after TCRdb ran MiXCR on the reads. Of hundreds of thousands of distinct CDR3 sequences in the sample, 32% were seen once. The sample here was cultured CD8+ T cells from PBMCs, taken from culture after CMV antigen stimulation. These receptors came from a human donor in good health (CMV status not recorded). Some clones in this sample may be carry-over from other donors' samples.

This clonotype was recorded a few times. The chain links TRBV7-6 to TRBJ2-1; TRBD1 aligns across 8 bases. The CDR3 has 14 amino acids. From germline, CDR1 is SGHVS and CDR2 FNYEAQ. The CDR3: CAEETGDVGNEQFF. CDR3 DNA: TGTGCGGAAGAGACAGGGGATGTCGGGAATGAGCAGTTCTTC.

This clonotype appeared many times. CDR3 DNA: TGTGCCAGCAGCAGAACAGACCCCCGATCGAACACTGAAGCTTTCTTT. Its translation: CASSRTDPRSNTEAFF. The gene calls are TRBV7-9 and TRBJ1-1; D unresolved. Trimming left V 5 bases short and J 1 base short, with 17 bases between. From germline, CDR1 is SEHNR and CDR2 FQNEAQ (reference sequence). This CDR3 contains 16 residues.

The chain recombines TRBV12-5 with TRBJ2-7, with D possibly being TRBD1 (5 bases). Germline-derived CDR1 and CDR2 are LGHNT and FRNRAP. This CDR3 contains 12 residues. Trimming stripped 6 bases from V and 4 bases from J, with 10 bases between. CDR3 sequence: CASGLDTYEQYF. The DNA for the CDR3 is TGTGCTAGTGGCCTGGACACTTACGAGCAGTACTTC.

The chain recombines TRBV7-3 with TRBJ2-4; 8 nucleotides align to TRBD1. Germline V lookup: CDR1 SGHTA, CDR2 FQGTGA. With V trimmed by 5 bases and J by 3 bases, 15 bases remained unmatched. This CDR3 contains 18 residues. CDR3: CASSRQGSWIQDKNIQYF. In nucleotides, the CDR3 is TGTGCCAGCAGCCGACAGGGGAGTTGGATTCAGGACAAAAACATTCAGTACTTC.

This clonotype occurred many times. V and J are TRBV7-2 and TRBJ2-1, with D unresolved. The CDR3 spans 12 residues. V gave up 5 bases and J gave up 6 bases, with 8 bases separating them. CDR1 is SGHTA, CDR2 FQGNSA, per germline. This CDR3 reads CASSALGNEQFF. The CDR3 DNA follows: TGTGCCAGCAGCGCCTTGGGCAATGAGCAGTTCTTC.

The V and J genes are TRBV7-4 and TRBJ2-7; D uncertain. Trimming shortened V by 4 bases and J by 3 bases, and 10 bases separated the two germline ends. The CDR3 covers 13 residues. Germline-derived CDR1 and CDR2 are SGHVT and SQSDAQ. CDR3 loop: CASSYPEDYEQYV. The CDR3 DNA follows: TGTGCCAGCAGCTACCCCGAAGACTACGAGCAGTACGTC.

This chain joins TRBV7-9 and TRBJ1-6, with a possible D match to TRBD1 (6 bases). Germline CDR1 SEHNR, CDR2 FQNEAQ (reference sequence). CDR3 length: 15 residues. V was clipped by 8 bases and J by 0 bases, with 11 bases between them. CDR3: CASGQKSSYNSPLHF. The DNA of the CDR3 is TGTGCCAGCGGACAGAAGAGCTCCTATAATTCACCCCTCCACTTT.

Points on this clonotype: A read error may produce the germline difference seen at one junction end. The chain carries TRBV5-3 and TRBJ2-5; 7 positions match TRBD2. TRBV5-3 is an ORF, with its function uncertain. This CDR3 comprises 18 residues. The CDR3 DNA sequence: TGTGCCAGCAGCTCCGCCGGACTAGTATACCATCTCGGGGAGACCCAGTACTTC. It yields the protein CASSSAGLVYHLGETQYF.

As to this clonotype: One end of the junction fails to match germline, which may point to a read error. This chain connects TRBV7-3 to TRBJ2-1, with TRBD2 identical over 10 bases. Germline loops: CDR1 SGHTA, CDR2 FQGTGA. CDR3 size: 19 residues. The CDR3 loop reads CASSKGVISGGVSYYEQFF. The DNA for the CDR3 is TGTGCCAGCAGCAAGGGGGTAATCAGCGGGGGGGTCTCCTACTATGAGCAGTTCTTC. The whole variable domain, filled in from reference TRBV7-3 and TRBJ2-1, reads GAGVSQTPSNKVTEKGKYVELRCDPISGHTALYWYRQSLGQGPEFLIYFQGTGAADDSGLPNDRFFAVRPEGSVSTLKIQRTERGDSAVYLCASSKGVISGGVSYYEQFFGPGTRLTVL.

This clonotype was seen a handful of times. The CDR3 here is CSVESQGARTGELFF. The CDR3 bases are TGCAGCGTTGAATCACAGGGGGCGAGGACCGGGGAGCTGTTTTTT. The chain joins TRBV29-1 to TRBJ2-2; TRBD1 matches at 9 bases. Germline V gene sequence: CDR1 SQVTM, CDR2 ANQGSEA. The CDR3 contains 15 residues. With V trimmed by 2 bases and J by 5 bases, 6 bases remained unmatched.

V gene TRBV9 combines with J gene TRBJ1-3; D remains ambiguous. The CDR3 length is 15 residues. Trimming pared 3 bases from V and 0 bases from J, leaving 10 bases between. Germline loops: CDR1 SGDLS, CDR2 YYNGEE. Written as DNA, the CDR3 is TGTGCCAGCAGCGCCCCGGATAGCTCTGGAAACACCATATATTTT. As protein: CASSAPDSSGNTIYF.

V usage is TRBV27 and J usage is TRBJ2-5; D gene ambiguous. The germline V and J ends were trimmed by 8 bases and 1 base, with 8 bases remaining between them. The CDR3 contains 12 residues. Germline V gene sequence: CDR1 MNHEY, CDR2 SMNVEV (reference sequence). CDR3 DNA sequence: TGTGCCAGCGGCCCCCGCCAAGAGACCCAGTACTTC. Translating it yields CASGPRQETQYF.

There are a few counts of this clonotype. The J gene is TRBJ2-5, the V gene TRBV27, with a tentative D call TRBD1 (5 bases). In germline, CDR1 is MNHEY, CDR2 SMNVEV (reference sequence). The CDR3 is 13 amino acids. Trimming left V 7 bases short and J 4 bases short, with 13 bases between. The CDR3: CASKKGYRETQYF. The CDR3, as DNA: TGTGCCAGCAAGAAGGGGTATCGAGAGACCCAGTACTTC.

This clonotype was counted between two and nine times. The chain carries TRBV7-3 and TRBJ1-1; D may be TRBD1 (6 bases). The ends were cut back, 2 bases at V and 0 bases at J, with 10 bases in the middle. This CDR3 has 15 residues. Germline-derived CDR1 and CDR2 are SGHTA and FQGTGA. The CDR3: CASSLEAGVNTEAFF. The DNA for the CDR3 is TGTGCCAGCAGCTTAGAGGCAGGGGTGAACACTGAAGCTTTCTTT.